These T cell receptor beta chains were read from a single sample in a study of T-cell reconstitution after alpha-beta-depleted transplantation in children. TCRdb redid the calling of the PCR reads with MiXCR, one entry per CDR3 protein. Of approximately 97,000 distinct CDR3 sequences listed, roughly 7.2% are singletons. The sample was PBMCs, taken before TCRalphabeta/CD19-depleted stem cell transplant. These receptors were taken from a boy aged 2 to 10 with acute lymphoblastic leukemia, due to receive a stem cell transplant. CDR3s include the opening cysteine and the closing phenylalanine or tryptophan. The D gene is left open where the match is weak. Clone size is stated in some rows and not others, as once, few, many or a class when expanded.

v_gene	abundance	d_gene	j_gene	CDR3aa	CDR3nt
TRBV21-1	-	-	TRBJ2-3	CASSKGGVSPGWDTQYF	TGTGCCAGCAGCAAAGGGGGGGTGTCCCCAGGTTGGGATACGCAGTATTTT
TRBV9	once	-	TRBJ1-1	CASSGQTVYTEAFF	TGTGCCAGCAGCGGCCAGACAGTGTACACTGAAGCTTTCTTT
TRBV28	-	-	TRBJ1-2	CASSLWQVIGAGNGYTF	TGTGCCAGCAGTTTATGGCAGGTCATCGGGGCCGGAAATGGCTACACCTTC
TRBV20-1	medium-sized	-	TRBJ2-1	CSASGRAHEQFF	TGCAGTGCTAGCGGCAGGGCACATGAGCAGTTCTTC
TRBV20-1	-	-	TRBJ2-1	CSANRGLVSGGQFF	TGCAGTGCTAATCGGGGTCTGGTCAGTGGAGGGCAGTTCTTC
TRBV6-1	many	-	TRBJ2-4	CASSEYSVWYF	TGTGCCAGCAGTGAATACAGTGTATGGTACTTC
TRBV2	many	-	TRBJ1-3	CASLDRTRNTIYF	TGTGCCAGCCTGGACAGAACCCGAAACACCATATATTTT
TRBV6-5	-	-	TRBJ1-1	CATARGDTEAFF	TGTGCCACCGCACGGGGGGACACTGAAGCTTTCTTT
TRBV5-5	many	-	TRBJ1-6	CASVTGGANSPLHF	TGTGCCAGCGTAACGGGAGGGGCCAATTCACCCCTCCACTTT
TRBV9	-	TRBD2	TRBJ2-5	CASSVAGGRGQETQYF	TGTGCCAGCAGCGTAGCGGGGGGGAGAGGACAAGAGACCCAGTACTTC
TRBV20-1	-	TRBD2	TRBJ2-5	CCARDYSGGALMEETQYF	TGCTGTGCTAGAGATTATAGCGGGGGGGCCCTGATGGAAGAGACCCAGTACTTC
TRBV20-1	-	-	TRBJ1-5	CSAREGVGQPQHF	TGCAGTGCTAGAGAGGGTGTAGGACAGCCCCAGCATTTT
TRBV4-2	-	TRBD2	TRBJ2-2	CASSQDDPSGGATGELFF	TGTGCCAGCAGCCAAGATGACCCCAGCGGGGGGGCCACCGGGGAGCTGTTTTTT
TRBV10-3	-	-	TRBJ1-3	CAISDLIDNSGNTIYF	TGTGCCATCAGTGATTTAATTGACAACTCTGGAAACACCATATATTTT
TRBV6-4	few	-	TRBJ1-1	CASSPGPDVTEAFF	TGTGCCAGCAGTCCGGGACCCGACGTCACTGAAGCTTTCTTT
TRBV19	-	-	TRBJ1-1	CASSGETIDGNTEAFF	TGTGCCAGTAGTGGCGAGACTATTGACGGGAACACTGAAGCTTTCTTT
TRBV10-3	-	TRBD1	TRBJ1-1	CATTGGPTEAFF	TGTGCCACCACAGGGGGCCCCACTGAAGCTTTCTTT
TRBV5-1	few	TRBD1	TRBJ2-1	CASSFAPPGTGTYNEQFF	TGCGCCAGCAGCTTTGCGCCCCCCGGGACAGGGACTTACAATGAGCAGTTCTTC
TRBV5-1	many	TRBD1	TRBJ1-2	CASSFGDSRYGYTF	TGCGCCAGCAGCTTCGGGGACAGTCGCTATGGCTACACCTTC
TRBV9	few	TRBD1	TRBJ2-1	CASSIGQGAHYNEQFF	TGTGCCAGCAGCATCGGACAGGGGGCGCATTACAATGAGCAGTTCTTC
TRBV19	-	TRBD1	TRBJ1-2	CASSLGQGDGYTF	TGTGCCAGTAGTTTAGGACAGGGCGACGGCTACACCTTC
TRBV2	few	-	TRBJ2-7	CASRAYYEQYF	TGTGCCAGCAGGGCCTACTACGAGCAGTACTTC
TRBV6-5	few	-	TRBJ2-7	CASSYSGDSYEQYF	TGTGCCAGCAGTTACTCGGGTGACTCCTACGAGCAGTACTTC
TRBV6-2/TRBV6-3	many	-	TRBJ1-3	CASSRPGTRYAGNTIYF	TGTGCCAGCAGCCGTCCCGGGACACGCTACGCTGGAAACACCATATATTTT
TRBV7-2	-	TRBD2	TRBJ2-3	CASSLLAGGPPDTQYF	TGTGCCAGCAGCTTACTAGCGGGGGGGCCCCCGGATACGCAGTATTTT
TRBV12-3/TRBV12-4	many	-	TRBJ1-1	CASTTEGRNTEAFF	TGTGCCAGCACCACAGAGGGGAGGAACACTGAAGCTTTCTTT
TRBV4-1	-	-	TRBJ2-7	CASSQDPLAGSYEQYF	TGCGCCAGCAGCCAAGACCCCCTGGCAGGTTCCTACGAGCAGTACTTC
TRBV11-2	many	-	TRBJ2-5	CASSFPGLESQYF	TGTGCCAGCAGCTTTCCGGGACTGGAGAGCCAGTACTTC
TRBV5-1	few	-	TRBJ2-2	CASSLRSLTGELFF	TGCGCCAGCAGCTTGAGGTCCCTCACCGGGGAGCTGTTTTTT
TRBV6-2/TRBV6-3	many	-	TRBJ2-1	CASRAGGYSYNEQFF	TGTGCCAGCAGGGCCGGGGGCTACTCCTACAATGAGCAGTTCTTC
TRBV25-1	few	-	TRBJ1-6	CASSDRADNSPLHF	TGTGCCAGCAGTGATAGGGCGGATAATTCACCCCTCCACTTT
TRBV27	many	-	TRBJ2-7	CASSFFGGEHMEQYF	TGTGCCAGCAGTTTCTTCGGGGGAGAACATATGGAGCAGTACTTC
TRBV3-1	few	TRBD2	TRBJ2-3	CASSQEGEGRDTQYF	TGTGCCAGCAGCCAAGAGGGGGAGGGTCGGGATACGCAGTATTTT